This entry concerns a single TCR beta chain. Its antigen remains unknown. This CDR3 spans 13 amino acids. CDR1 KGHSH and CDR2 LQKENI come from the germline V gene. Primers included in the PCR were 60 Vbeta and 13 Jbeta primers. TCRdb's table, derived via immunoSEQ multiplex PCR, lists solely in-frame clones and lacks some. Found here are around 150,000 clones, 65% to 85% of them singletons; the top ten hold less than 4%. The data originate from a study of cytomegalovirus exposure and HLA in healthy donors. In the study overall: There were 300 to 400 genotyped donors. Of these, about 86% fell in the genetic ancestry cluster associated with self-reported Caucasian donors. Study conclusions and caveats: For TCR beta chains, V- and J-gene trimming was later linked to a missense DCLRE1C variant. Later analysis reportedly placed an Asian-associated ancestry cluster below the roughly 690-donor mean in N-insertions. The study found most TCR sequences rare, yet found some public TCRs in many donors.

The sequenced sample was PBMCs. V usage is TRBV18 and J usage is TRBJ2-5; TRBD1 matches at 7 bases. The DNA end lines up better with TRBJ2-7; the J call may be wrong. This clonotype was obtained from a male donor in good health and CMV-seronegative. The CDR3 here is CASSLGTAYEQYF. CDR3 nucleotides: TGTGCCAGCTCACTAGGGACAGCCTACGAGCAGTACTTC.